A single sample is the source of the 11 T cell receptor beta chains below, sequenced in a study of brain T cells in children with intractable seizures. TCRdb's copy holds only in-frame clones and misses some; the assay was immunoSEQ multiplex PCR. Among 75,000 to 80,000 clones listed, 93% were seen once. The specimen comprised peripheral blood, sampled at surgery. These TCRs come from a boy under three years old with tuberous sclerosis and intractable seizures.

This rearrangement joins TRBV12-3 or TRBV12-4 to TRBJ1-2; D ambiguous. V was trimmed by 6 bases and J by 8 bases, leaving 10 bases between them. The CDR3 length is 11 residues. The chain's CDR3 is CASSPGVGYTF. The DNA for the CDR3 is TGTGCCAGCAGCCCCGGGGTCGGCTACACCTTC.

The chain joins TRBV19 to TRBJ2-3; TRBD2 aligns across 8 bases. The CDR3 sequence is 16 residues long. Germline trimming cut 1 base from V and 4 bases from J; bases unmatched to any gene: 7. The germline CDR1 and CDR2 sequences are LNHDA and SQIVND (reference sequence). In DNA, the CDR3 is TGTGCCAGTAGTATAGGTCCGGGAGGGCGGGCAGATACGCAGTATTTT. Translated: CASSIGPGGRADTQYF.

For the CDR3, the DNA is TGTGCCAGCAGTGCCGGGCCTGAAAACTGGTGGAATTCACCCCTCCACTTT. Protein: CASSAGPENWWNSPLHF. The chain couples TRBV2 to TRBJ1-6; D gene ambiguous. The CDR3 runs to 17 residues. Germline-derived CDR1 and CDR2 are SNHLY and FYNNEI. The V end was cut by 4 bases, the J end by 7 bases, with 20 bases between.

This chain joins TRBV5-1 and TRBJ2-3; TRBD2 aligns across 11 bases. Trimming removed 2 bases from V and 4 bases from J; junction bases left unmatched: 3. The germline CDR1 and CDR2 sequences are SGHRS and YFSETQ. The CDR3 sequence is 15 residues long. The CDR3 sequence is CASSFLAGGADTQYF. For the CDR3, the DNA is TGCGCCAGCAGCTTCTTAGCGGGAGGGGCAGATACGCAGTATTTT.

The chain employs TRBV30 and TRBJ2-7; D is ambiguous. V lost 2 bases and J 7 bases, leaving 9 bases between the germline ends. From germline, CDR1 is GTSNPN and CDR2 SVGIG (reference sequence). This CDR3 comprises 11 residues. CDR3 DNA sequence: TGTGCCTGGAGTTTTGGTATGGAGCAGTACTTC. As protein: CAWSFGMEQYF. Combining the CDR3 with reference TRBV30 and TRBJ2-7 gives the whole variable domain SQTIHQWPATLVQPVGSPLSLECTVEGTSNPNLYWYRQAAGRGLQLLFYSVGIGQISSEVPQNLSASRPQDRQFILSSKKLLLSDSGFYLCAWSFGMEQYFGPGTRLTVT.

The chain has TRBV4-1 and TRBJ2-7; 8 bases align to TRBD1. In germline, CDR1 is MGHRA, CDR2 YSYEKL. This CDR3 comprises 16 residues. Trimming removed 1 base from V and 4 bases from J; junction bases left unmatched: 9. CDR3 residues: CASSQGGQGGSYEQYF. The CDR3 DNA sequence: TGCGCCAGCAGCCAAGGCGGACAGGGAGGAAGTTACGAGCAGTACTTC.

The chain links TRBV7-9 to TRBJ1-1; no definite D call. This CDR3 spans 12 amino acids. The germline CDR1 and CDR2 sequences are SEHNR and FQNEAQ (reference sequence). Deletions cut 3 bases from V and 9 bases from J, with 11 bases between. CDR3 DNA sequence: TGTGCCAGCAGCTTGTCCGGGTTCCAAGCTTTCTTT. Translation gives CASSLSGFQAFF.

This clone was seen once. The chain employs TRBV3-1 (or the pseudogene TRBV3-2) and TRBJ1-3, with TRBD1 as a possible D gene (5 bases). Between the trimmed V and J ends, which lost 1 base and 4 bases, there was a span of 11 bases. This CDR3 has 15 amino acids. CDR1 is LGHDT, CDR2 YNNKEL, per germline (reference sequence). The chain's CDR3 is CASSQGSGAGNTIYF. Here the CDR3 DNA reads TGTGCCAGCAGCCAAGGCTCTGGGGCAGGAAACACCATATATTTT.

The chain uses TRBV4-1 and TRBJ1-1, with 7 bases aligning to TRBD1. This CDR3 is 11 amino acids long. V shed 8 bases and J 8 bases; nucleotides not matched to a gene: 5. Germline V CDR1 and CDR2: MGHRA, YSYEKL. The CDR3 nucleotides are TGCGCCAGCGGTCAGACAGGGGAAGCTTTCTTT. This sequence encodes CASGQTGEAFF.

As DNA, the CDR3 is TGTGCCAGCAGCCTCATGATGGATCTCTCGGAGGCAGATACGCAGTATTTT. This sequence encodes CASSLMMDLSEADTQYF. The chain joins TRBV5-8 to TRBJ2-3, with D possibly TRBD2 on 5 matching bases. This CDR3 contains 17 residues. V lost 4 bases and J lost 4, with 22 bases in between. Germline CDR1 is SGHTS and CDR2 is YDEGEE.

The chain couples TRBV7-2 to TRBJ2-2; 7 positions match TRBD2. The junction had 7 bases not matched to a gene; V was cut back by 2 bases and J by 7 bases. From germline, CDR1 is SGHTA and CDR2 FQGNSA. The CDR3 runs 15 residues. The CDR3 coding sequence is TGTGCCAGCAGCTTATTGGGCGGGAGTTTCGGGGAGCTGTTTTTT. This translates into CASSLLGGSFGELFF. The entire variable domain, with the rest obtained from reference TRBV7-2 and TRBJ2-2, is as follows: GAGVSQSPSNKVTEKGKDVELRCDPISGHTALYWYRQSLGQGLEFLIYFQGNSAPDKSGLPSDRFSAERTGGSVSTLTIQRTQQEDSAVYLCASSLLGGSFGELFFGEGSRLTVL.